The rows below give T cell receptor beta chains drawn from one sample of a study of response to subunit inactivated influenza vaccine. TCRdb re-called the RT-PCR reads through MiXCR, storing one row per CDR3 protein. The profile shows roughly 700,000 distinct CDR3 sequences, approximately 14% of them singletons. The source was PBMCs from blood, collected approximately 13 days after vaccination. Receptors originate from a man between 45 and 60 years old who received an inactivated influenza vaccine. Each CDR3 is given with its conserved first and last residue. The D gene is left open where the match is weak. A row's size may be missing; if present it is once, few, many or a size class.

v_call	clone_size	j_call	d_call	cdr3_aa	cdr3_nt
TRBV28	few	TRBJ1-6	.	CASSRGGNSNSPLHF	TGTGCCAGCAGTCGTGGGGGGAATTCAAATTCACCCCTCCACTTT
TRBV10-3	.	TRBJ2-5	TRBD2	CAISDQTSGRRKTQYF	TGTGCCATCAGTGACCAGACTAGCGGGAGGAGAAAGACCCAGTACTTC
TRBV7-6	few	TRBJ2-3	TRBD2	CASSLLREGWDTQYF	TGTGCCAGCAGCTTACTGCGGGAGGGGTGGGATACGCAGTATTTT
TRBV24-1	few	TRBJ2-1	.	CATSDYQGSNEQFF	TGTGCCACCAGTGATTATCAGGGTTCCAATGAGCAGTTCTTC
TRBV15	.	TRBJ2-7	TRBD1	CATSRDLSGQGMAYEQYF	TGTGCCACCAGCAGAGATCTCTCGGGACAGGGGATGGCCTACGAGCAGTACTTC
TRBV24-1	few	TRBJ1-1	.	CATSDSRAANTEAFF	TGTGCCACCAGTGACTCCAGGGCTGCGAACACTGAAGCTTTCTTT
TRBV20-1	few	TRBJ1-2	.	CSARVGGGFGIFGYTF	TGCAGTGCTAGAGTGGGAGGCGGCTTTGGGATTTTTGGCTACACCTTC
TRBV12-3/TRBV12-4	few	TRBJ2-3	.	CASARTASTDTQYF	TGTGCCAGCGCCCGGACAGCTAGCACAGATACGCAGTATTTT
TRBV7-9	few	TRBJ2-7	.	CASSPDYYEQYF	TGTGCCAGCAGCCCTGACTACTACGAGCAGTACTTC
TRBV12-3/TRBV12-4	.	TRBJ2-4	.	CASSRALLQGIQYF	TGTGCCAGCAGTCGGGCGTTGCTCCAGGGCATTCAGTACTTC
TRBV4-2	few	TRBJ2-5	.	CASSQAFAQGPYQETQYF	TGTGCCAGCAGCCAAGCGTTCGCGCAGGGCCCGTACCAAGAGACCCAGTACTTC
TRBV4-2	.	TRBJ2-3	TRBD1	CASSQSGTGTDTQYF	TGTGCCAGCAGCCAATCGGGGACAGGAACAGATACGCAGTATTTT
TRBV3-1	few	TRBJ1-6	TRBD1	CASSQVGGQGSSPLHF	TGTGCCAGCAGCCAAGTAGGAGGACAGGGATCCTCACCCCTCCACTTT
TRBV10-3	.	TRBJ2-7	TRBD2	CAIGREGYYEQYF	TGTGCCATCGGGCGGGAGGGTTACTACGAGCAGTACTTC
TRBV5-5	few	TRBJ2-1	TRBD1	CASSNRDRGLGVYNEQFF	TGTGCCAGCAGCAACCGGGACAGGGGGCTAGGAGTCTACAATGAGCAGTTCTTC
TRBV28	few	TRBJ2-1	.	CASSLSVSSYNEQFF	TGTGCCAGCAGTTTATCGGTGAGCTCCTACAATGAGCAGTTCTTC
TRBV29-1	few	TRBJ1-1	.	CSVALNTEAFF	TGCAGCGTTGCCCTGAACACTGAAGCTTTCTTT
TRBV4-1	.	TRBJ2-7	.	CASSHAGDPYEQYF	TGCGCCAGCAGCCACGCCGGGGATCCTTACGAGCAGTACTTC
TRBV5-1	.	TRBJ1-1	.	CASSWGGGARDNTEAFF	TGCGCCAGCAGCTGGGGCGGAGGGGCCCGGGATAACACTGAAGCTTTCTTT
TRBV6-2/TRBV6-3	.	TRBJ2-7	.	CASRAPSYEQYF	TGTGCCAGCAGAGCACCATCCTACGAGCAGTACTTC
TRBV5-1	many	TRBJ1-6	TRBD1	CASSSTGTGTNSPLHF	TGCGCCAGCAGCTCTACCGGGACAGGGACAAATTCACCCCTCCACTTT
TRBV4-3	.	TRBJ2-7	TRBD1	CASSQEVRGLYEQYF	TGCGCCAGCAGCCAAGAGGTTAGGGGGCTGTACGAGCAGTACTTC
TRBV20-1	.	TRBJ2-3	TRBD2	CSAQRGGEDTQYF	TGCAGTGCCCAGCGGGGGGGCGAAGATACGCAGTATTTT
TRBV5-1	.	TRBJ2-7	TRBD2	CASTYGGGIYEQYF	TGCGCCAGCACCTATGGGGGGGGAATCTACGAGCAGTACTTC
TRBV7-2	.	TRBJ1-4	.	CASSPPSGGEKLFF	TGTGCCAGCAGCCCCCCTTCTGGTGGAGAAAAACTGTTTTTT
TRBV5-1	many	TRBJ2-7	TRBD2	CASSLDGTSGSYEQYF	TGTGCCAGCAGCTTAGACGGGACTAGCGGTTCCTACGAGCAGTACTTC
TRBV4-2	.	TRBJ2-7	.	CASSQRVEDEQYF	TGTGCCAGCAGCCAACGGGTGGAGGACGAGCAGTACTTC
TRBV4-3	.	TRBJ1-1	.	CASSPGMDTEAFF	TGCGCCAGCAGCCCGGGGATGGACACTGAAGCTTTCTTT
TRBV10-2	few	TRBJ1-5	.	CASSVSSPVNNQPQHF	TGCGCCAGCAGTGTTTCCAGTCCAGTAAACAATCAGCCCCAGCATTTT
TRBV7-9	few	TRBJ2-7	.	CASSLASGLGGYEQYF	TGTGCCAGCAGCTTAGCGTCGGGTCTCGGGGGCTACGAGCAGTACTTC
TRBV28	.	TRBJ1-5	TRBD1	CASRYGTGGNQPQHF	TGTGCCAGCCGCTACGGGACAGGCGGCAATCAGCCCCAGCATTTT
TRBV7-9	few	TRBJ2-5	TRBD1	CASSLAITKDREYF	TGTGCCAGCAGCTTAGCGATTACGAAGGACAGGGAGTACTTC
TRBV20-1	.	TRBJ2-2	.	CSAGRDFLLNTGELFF	TGCAGTGCAGGCCGGGACTTCCTTTTGAACACCGGGGAGCTGTTTTTT
TRBV18	.	TRBJ2-3	TRBD1	CASSLRQGRADTQYF	TGTGCCAGCTCACTCCGACAGGGGCGGGCAGATACGCAGTATTTT
TRBV6-5	few	TRBJ2-1	.	CASTLLYSDRDEQFF	TGTGCCAGCACTTTACTTTACTCGGACCGGGATGAGCAGTTCTTC